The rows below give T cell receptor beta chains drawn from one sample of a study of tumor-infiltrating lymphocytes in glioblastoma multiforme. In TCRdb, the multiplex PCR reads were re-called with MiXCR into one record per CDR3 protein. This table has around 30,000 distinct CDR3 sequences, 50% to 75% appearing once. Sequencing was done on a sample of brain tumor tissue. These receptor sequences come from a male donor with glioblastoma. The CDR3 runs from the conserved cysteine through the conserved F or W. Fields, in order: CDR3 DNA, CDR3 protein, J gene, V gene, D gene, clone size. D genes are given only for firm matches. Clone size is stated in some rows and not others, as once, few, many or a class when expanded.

CDR3nt: TGTGCCTGCAGTAATCTGGACAGGGGCCCTTACAATGGGCAGTTCTTC
CDR3aa: CACSNLDRGPYNGQFF
j_gene: TRBJ2-1
v_gene: TRBV6-1
d_gene: TRBD1
abundance: -

CDR3nt: TGTGCCAGCAGTTCCGGACAGGGACGGACCAGGGAGCTGCTTTTT
CDR3aa: CASSSGQGRTRELLF
j_gene: TRBJ2-2
v_gene: TRBV12-3/TRBV12-4
d_gene: TRBD1
abundance: -

CDR3nt: TGCAGCGTTATCAGGGGCAGAGAATCACCCCTCCACTTT
CDR3aa: CSVIRGRESPLHF
j_gene: TRBJ1-6
v_gene: TRBV29-1
d_gene: -
abundance: -

CDR3nt: TGTGCCAGCAGCCCCCCCATAGTAGTGGGAGGACGAGAGACCCAGTATTTC
CDR3aa: CASSPPIVVGGRETQYF
j_gene: TRBJ2-5
v_gene: TRBV7-9
d_gene: -
abundance: -

CDR3nt: TGCGCCAGCAGCCACAGGGGGCCCTACAATGAGCAGTTCTTC
CDR3aa: CASSHRGPYNEQFF
j_gene: TRBJ2-1
v_gene: TRBV4-1
d_gene: TRBD1
abundance: medium-sized

CDR3nt: TGCGCCAGCCAAAACTTGGCATCTGGGATTTCAACCCTCCACTTT
CDR3aa: CASQNLASGISTLHF
j_gene: TRBJ1-6
v_gene: TRBV4-1
d_gene: -
abundance: few

CDR3nt: TGTGCCAGCACCTACGATATTGGCAGGGGTGAAGAGACCCAGTACTTC
CDR3aa: CASTYDIGRGEETQYF
j_gene: TRBJ2-5
v_gene: TRBV6-6
d_gene: -
abundance: -

CDR3nt: TGTGCCAGCGCTGCGGATCCCTACGAGCAGTACTTC
CDR3aa: CASAADPYEQYF
j_gene: TRBJ2-7
v_gene: TRBV7-9
d_gene: -
abundance: -

CDR3nt: TGTGCCAGCAGCTTAGTTTCTAGCGGGAGGTCGTACGAGCAGTACTTC
CDR3aa: CASSLVSSGRSYEQYF
j_gene: TRBJ2-7
v_gene: TRBV11-2
d_gene: TRBD2
abundance: -

CDR3nt: TGTGCCAGCAGTTCCCAGCCGAACACTGAAGCTTTCTTT
CDR3aa: CASSSQPNTEAFF
j_gene: TRBJ1-1
v_gene: TRBV12-3/TRBV12-4
d_gene: -
abundance: many

CDR3nt: TGTGCCAGCAGCTTCGGAGAGACCCAGTACTTC
CDR3aa: CASSFGETQYF
j_gene: TRBJ2-5
v_gene: TRBV11-2
d_gene: -
abundance: few

CDR3nt: TGTGCCAGCAGCGACGACAGGGCCACTGAAGCTTTCTTT
CDR3aa: CASSDDRATEAFF
j_gene: TRBJ1-1
v_gene: TRBV5-4
d_gene: TRBD1
abundance: -

CDR3nt: TGTGCCAGCAGTTTAGGGGCAGGGTACACCTACGAGCAGTACTTC
CDR3aa: CASSLGAGYTYEQYF
j_gene: TRBJ2-7
v_gene: TRBV12-3/TRBV12-4
d_gene: -
abundance: few

CDR3nt: TGCAGTGCTAGCCAAATTACAGGGAACTATGGCTACACCTTC
CDR3aa: CSASQITGNYGYTF
j_gene: TRBJ1-2
v_gene: TRBV20-1
d_gene: -
abundance: many

CDR3nt: TGCAGTGCTTTTCAGAGGGGCACAGATACGCAGTATTTT
CDR3aa: CSAFQRGTDTQYF
j_gene: TRBJ2-3
v_gene: TRBV20-1
d_gene: -
abundance: many

CDR3nt: TGTGCCATCAGTGGCTTTCGGTGGGGATACACCGGGGAGCTGTTTTTT
CDR3aa: CAISGFRWGYTGELFF
j_gene: TRBJ2-2
v_gene: TRBV10-3
d_gene: -
abundance: -

CDR3nt: TGCAATCCCCTTCAGCTAGCGGGGAACACCGGGGAGCTGTTTTTT
CDR3aa: CNPLQLAGNTGELFF
j_gene: TRBJ2-2
v_gene: TRBV20-1
d_gene: TRBD2
abundance: -

CDR3nt: TGCGCCAGCAGATCGGGACTAGCGGGAGATTTGTCCTACAATGAGCAGTTCTTC
CDR3aa: CASRSGLAGDLSYNEQFF
j_gene: TRBJ2-1
v_gene: TRBV10-2
d_gene: TRBD2
abundance: many

CDR3nt: TGTGCCAGCAGCTTGGTTACGAGGGGGCGCGAGACCCAGTACTTC
CDR3aa: CASSLVTRGRETQYF
j_gene: TRBJ2-5
v_gene: TRBV5-6
d_gene: TRBD1
abundance: many

CDR3nt: TGTGACAGCTTCGGACAGGGGGGGACTGAAGCTTTCTTT
CDR3aa: CDSFGQGGTEAFF
j_gene: TRBJ1-1
v_gene: TRBV6-1
d_gene: TRBD1
abundance: -

CDR3nt: TGTGCCATCCCTATACCGGGACAACCGAACACCGGGGAGCTGTTTTTT
CDR3aa: CAIPIPGQPNTGELFF
j_gene: TRBJ2-2
v_gene: TRBV10-3
d_gene: -
abundance: medium-sized

CDR3nt: TGCAGTGCTCCACATTACAATGAGCAGTTCTTC
CDR3aa: CSAPHYNEQFF
j_gene: TRBJ2-1
v_gene: TRBV20-1
d_gene: -
abundance: many

CDR3nt: TGTGCCAGCAGCGTAACGGGACTCAGCTATGGCTACACCTTC
CDR3aa: CASSVTGLSYGYTF
j_gene: TRBJ1-2
v_gene: TRBV9
d_gene: -
abundance: -

CDR3nt: TGTGCCAGCAGATTGAGGCTCACAGATACGCAATATTTT
CDR3aa: CASRLRLTDTQYF
j_gene: TRBJ2-3
v_gene: TRBV6-5
d_gene: -
abundance: -

CDR3nt: TGCGCCAGCAGTTTACTCCTGGCAGGGGGTAATCCACCCCTCCACTTT
CDR3aa: CASSLLLAGGNPPLHF
j_gene: TRBJ1-6
v_gene: TRBV12-3/TRBV12-4
d_gene: TRBD1
abundance: -

CDR3nt: TGTGCCAGCAGCCCTCGGACTAGCGGGTACCATGAGCAGTTCTTC
CDR3aa: CASSPRTSGYHEQFF
j_gene: TRBJ2-1
v_gene: TRBV7-9
d_gene: TRBD2
abundance: many

CDR3nt: TGTGCCGGCAGTAGTAGGGACATTTACGGTCAGCCCCAACATTTT
CDR3aa: CAGSSRDIYGQPQHF
j_gene: TRBJ1-5
v_gene: TRBV6-6
d_gene: -
abundance: -

CDR3nt: TGCAGTGCTAGAGGCGCGGGGCAGGTTGGGAGCGAGCAGTACTTC
CDR3aa: CSARGAGQVGSEQYF
j_gene: TRBJ2-7
v_gene: TRBV20-1
d_gene: -
abundance: -

CDR3nt: TGCAGTGACGGGTGGCGCGCTGAAGCTTTCTTT
CDR3aa: CSDGWRAEAFF
j_gene: TRBJ1-1
v_gene: TRBV20-1
d_gene: -
abundance: -

CDR3nt: TGTAGTGGGAGATGGGGAGAAAAACTGTTTTTT
CDR3aa: CSGRWGEKLFF
j_gene: TRBJ1-4
v_gene: TRBV29-1
d_gene: -
abundance: -

CDR3nt: TGCAGTCCTCCCCCTAGGGGGAACGATGAGCAGTTCTTC
CDR3aa: CSPPPRGNDEQFF
j_gene: TRBJ2-1
v_gene: TRBV20-1
d_gene: -
abundance: -

CDR3nt: TGTGCCAGCCGAAGGGACAGGGCTAACACCGGGGAGCTGTTTTTT
CDR3aa: CASRRDRANTGELFF
j_gene: TRBJ2-2
v_gene: TRBV6-1
d_gene: TRBD1
abundance: many

CDR3nt: TGTGCCAGCAGCCCTCGATCCATAGTAGATACGCAGTATTTT
CDR3aa: CASSPRSIVDTQYF
j_gene: TRBJ2-3
v_gene: TRBV9
d_gene: -
abundance: -

CDR3nt: TGTGCCAGCAGTTCCCGAGGGTCCGACAATGAGCAGTTCTTC
CDR3aa: CASSSRGSDNEQFF
j_gene: TRBJ2-1
v_gene: TRBV6-6
d_gene: -
abundance: -

CDR3nt: TGCAGTGCCAATAATCGTCGACTTAGCACTGTAGCTTTCTTT
CDR3aa: CSANNRRLSTVAFF
j_gene: TRBJ1-1
v_gene: TRBV20-1
d_gene: -
abundance: -

CDR3nt: TGTGCCAGGAGTGAATGGGGGGGAAAAGACACAGATACGCAGTATTTT
CDR3aa: CARSEWGGKDTDTQYF
j_gene: TRBJ2-3
v_gene: TRBV6-1
d_gene: TRBD2
abundance: -

CDR3nt: TGCAGTGCTAGCGGACAGGGGGACACCGGGGAGCTGTTTTTT
CDR3aa: CSASGQGDTGELFF
j_gene: TRBJ2-2
v_gene: TRBV20-1
d_gene: TRBD1
abundance: -